The rows below give T cell receptor beta chains drawn from one sample of a study of blood T cell repertoires in COVID-19. Sequencing used immunoSEQ multiplex PCR; TCRdb keeps in-frame clones, though not all of them. The sample comprises 120,000 to 150,000 clones, approximately 91% of which are singletons, and 2% to 2.5% rests with the top ten. The material sequenced was peripheral blood. These receptors were taken from a human donor in a cohort sampled during active COVID-19. Each CDR3 is given with its conserved first and last residue. The order of the fields is clone size, D gene, V gene, J gene, CDR3 DNA, CDR3 protein. The D gene is left open where the match is weak. Not all rows give a size; the values are once, few, many and, for expanded clones, a class.

>.|.|TRBV28|TRBJ1-5
TGTGCCAGCAGTTCATCCTTAACGGGAGGAGGGTATCAGCCCCAGCATTTT
CASSSSLTGGGYQPQHF
>.|TRBD1|TRBV2|TRBJ1-4
TGTGCCAGCCGAGGAGGGACAGCGCCTGAAAAACTGTTTTTT
CASRGGTAPEKLFF
>.|TRBD2|TRBV7-2|TRBJ2-1
TGTGCCAGCAGCTTTAGCGGGGGCTCCTACAATGAGCAGTTCTTC
CASSFSGGSYNEQFF
>.|TRBD1|TRBV2|TRBJ2-2
TGTGCCAGCAGTTGGGGACAGGGAGCCGGGGAGCTGTTTTTT
CASSWGQGAGELFF
>.|TRBD1|TRBV28|TRBJ1-3
TGTGCCAGCAGTGGACAGGGTGACTCTGGAAACACCATATATTTT
CASSGQGDSGNTIYF
>once|.|TRBV28|TRBJ2-3
TGTGCCAGCGTCGGCGGGCGGGGCAGAAGAGATACGCAGTATTTT
CASVGGRGRRDTQYF
>few|.|TRBV30|TRBJ1-3
TGTGCCTGGAGTATCTTAGGGGCAACTGGAAACACCATATATTTT
CAWSILGATGNTIYF
>.|TRBD1|TRBV27|TRBJ1-5
TGTGCCAGCAGTACAGGGACAGGGGCCCAGCCCCAGCATTTT
CASSTGTGAQPQHF
>.|.|TRBV6-2/TRBV6-3|TRBJ1-5
TGTGCCAGCAGTTACGTCAGGAGCAATCAGCCCCAGCATTTT
CASSYVRSNQPQHF
>.|TRBD2|TRBV19|TRBJ2-1
TGTGCCAGTAGTCCGGGACTAGCGGGAGCCAATGAGCAGTTCTTC
CASSPGLAGANEQFF
>once|.|TRBV12-3/TRBV12-4|TRBJ2-5
TGTGCCAGCAGAACCCAGGGTGTAGAGACCCAGTACTTC
CASRTQGVETQYF
>.|TRBD1|TRBV7-2|TRBJ1-1
TGTGCCAGCAGCCCTCTGGGACAGCCCTCCACTGAAGCTTTCTTT
CASSPLGQPSTEAFF
>.|TRBD2|TRBV2|TRBJ2-3
TGTGCCAGCAGTGCGCTAGCGGTGGATACGCAGTATTTT
CASSALAVDTQYF
>few|.|TRBV11-2|TRBJ1-2
TGTGCCAGCAGCTTCCAGACAGGAGAGAACTATGGCTACACCTTC
CASSFQTGENYGYTF
>few|.|TRBV4-2|TRBJ1-1
TGTGCCAGCAGCCCCGGAGTTGGGGGGAAGAACACTGAAGCTTTCTTT
CASSPGVGGKNTEAFF
>.|.|TRBV9|TRBJ2-2
TGTGCCAGCAGCGTCCGGGGGGCGGGACAACACACCGGGGAGCTGTTTTTT
CASSVRGAGQHTGELFF
>.|.|TRBV11-2|TRBJ1-4
TGTGCCAGCAGCTTAGATGTAGGCAGTGACACGTTTTTT
CASSLDVGSDTFF
>.|.|TRBV28|TRBJ1-1
TGTGCCAGCTACCTCCGGGTTGATCTGAACACTGAAGCTTTCTTT
CASYLRVDLNTEAFF
>.|TRBD1|TRBV4-1|TRBJ2-7
TGCGCCAGCAGCCAAGACAGGGGGCTTGGCGAGCAGTACTTC
CASSQDRGLGEQYF
>.|.|TRBV3-1/TRBV3-2|TRBJ2-1
TGTGCCAGCAGCCACCCAAACGGGGGGCAATCCTACAATGAGCAGTTCTTC
CASSHPNGGQSYNEQFF
>.|TRBD2|TRBV7-2|TRBJ2-7
TGTGCCAGCAGCACTAGCGGGAGGAACTACGAGCAGTACTTC
CASSTSGRNYEQYF
>.|.|TRBV13|TRBJ2-1
TGTGCCAGCGGACGGCGTGTGGGGCCATACAATGAGCAGTTCTTC
CASGRRVGPYNEQFF
>.|TRBD1|TRBV3-1/TRBV3-2|TRBJ2-5
TGTGCCAGCAGCAGAGACAGGGGGCCACGGGAGACCCAGTACTTC
CASSRDRGPRETQYF
>.|TRBD2|TRBV6-2/TRBV6-3|TRBJ2-1
TGTGCCAGCAGGCCTCCGGGAAGCGGGAGTTCCTACAATGAGCAGTTCTTC
CASRPPGSGSSYNEQFF
>.|TRBD1|TRBV28|TRBJ1-6
TGTGCCAGCAGGCCTGCCCAGGGGGCGTACTCACCCCTCCACTTT
CASRPAQGAYSPLHF